Listed below are T cell receptor beta chains from one sample, sequenced in a study of radiotherapy plus CTLA-4 blockade in lung cancer. This table comes from immunoSEQ multiplex PCR, and its TCRdb copy is limited to in-frame clones, with some not included. The sample has around 44,000 clones; 75% to 90% are singletons. This specimen was peripheral blood, taken from a patient treated with radiotherapy plus ipilimumab. These TCRs come from a human donor with non-small cell lung cancer that progressed on radiotherapy plus ipilimumab. Some clones in this sample may be carry-over from other donors' samples. CDR3s include the opening cysteine and the closing phenylalanine or tryptophan. A D gene is named only where the DNA matches it firmly. A row's size may be missing; if present it is once, few, many or a size class.

j_gene: TRBJ1-2; v_gene: TRBV7-2; abundance: -; d_gene: TRBD1; CDR3aa: CASSLSTGAYYGYTF; CDR3nt: TGTGCCAGCAGCTTATCGACAGGGGCCTACTATGGCTACACCTTC
j_gene: TRBJ1-4; v_gene: TRBV4-1; abundance: -; d_gene: -; CDR3aa: CASSQVVWSNEKLFF; CDR3nt: TGCGCCAGCAGCCAGGTTGTCTGGAGTAATGAAAAACTGTTTTTT
j_gene: TRBJ2-7; v_gene: TRBV4-2; abundance: once; d_gene: -; CDR3aa: CASSQDRQTTYEQYF; CDR3nt: TGTGCCAGCAGCCAAGACAGACAGACAACGTACGAGCAGTACTTC
j_gene: TRBJ2-7; v_gene: TRBV11-2; abundance: -; d_gene: TRBD2; CDR3aa: CASSSGLAYEQYF; CDR3nt: TGTGCCAGCAGCTCCGGACTAGCCTACGAGCAGTACTTC
j_gene: TRBJ1-1; v_gene: TRBV11-2; abundance: -; d_gene: -; CDR3aa: CASSLEGSTEAFF; CDR3nt: TGTGCCAGCAGCTTAGAGGGCAGCACTGAAGCTTTCTTT
j_gene: TRBJ2-2; v_gene: TRBV6-1; abundance: -; d_gene: TRBD2; CDR3aa: CASSLTSGGAGELFF; CDR3nt: TGTGCCAGCAGTTTGACTAGCGGGGGGGCCGGGGAGCTGTTTTTT
j_gene: TRBJ1-6; v_gene: TRBV15; abundance: -; d_gene: -; CDR3aa: CATSRIREAVSPLHF; CDR3nt: TGTGCCACCAGCAGGATAAGGGAAGCGGTTTCACCCCTCCACTTT
j_gene: TRBJ2-1; v_gene: TRBV5-8; abundance: -; d_gene: -; CDR3aa: CASSLELVSGNEQFF; CDR3nt: TGTGCCAGCAGCTTGGAATTGGTTTCGGGAAATGAGCAGTTCTTC
j_gene: TRBJ1-3; v_gene: TRBV6-1; abundance: once; d_gene: -; CDR3aa: CASTHDVRSGNTIYF; CDR3nt: TGTGCCAGCACCCATGACGTGAGGTCTGGAAACACCATATATTTT
j_gene: TRBJ2-5; v_gene: TRBV7-2; abundance: -; d_gene: TRBD2; CDR3aa: CASGIGLAGGGSETQYF; CDR3nt: TGTGCCAGCGGGATAGGACTAGCGGGAGGAGGTTCAGAGACCCAGTACTTC
j_gene: TRBJ2-3; v_gene: TRBV4-3; abundance: few; d_gene: TRBD1; CDR3aa: CASSQDSQGALKADTQYF; CDR3nt: TGCGCCAGCAGCCAAGATTCACAGGGGGCACTGAAGGCAGATACGCAGTATTTT
j_gene: TRBJ2-3; v_gene: TRBV19; abundance: -; d_gene: -; CDR3aa: CASSPRTTNTDTQYF; CDR3nt: TGTGCCAGTAGTCCCCGGACTACCAACACAGATACGCAGTATTTT
j_gene: TRBJ2-7; v_gene: TRBV7-8; abundance: -; d_gene: TRBD1; CDR3aa: CASSLAQGFNEQYF; CDR3nt: TGTGCCAGCAGCTTAGCACAGGGGTTTAACGAGCAGTACTTC
j_gene: TRBJ2-7; v_gene: TRBV15; abundance: -; d_gene: TRBD1; CDR3aa: CATSSGTRDRGPYEQYF; CDR3nt: TGTGCCACCAGCAGTGGAACCAGGGACAGGGGGCCCTACGAGCAGTACTTC
j_gene: TRBJ2-7; v_gene: TRBV2; abundance: few; d_gene: -; CDR3aa: CASRGGTGRTEQYF; CDR3nt: TGTGCCAGCAGGGGGGGGACAGGTAGGACCGAGCAGTACTTC
j_gene: TRBJ2-1; v_gene: TRBV2; abundance: -; d_gene: TRBD1; CDR3aa: CASSELETGSTEQFF; CDR3nt: TGTGCCAGCAGTGAACTTGAGACAGGGTCTACTGAGCAGTTCTTC
j_gene: TRBJ2-3; v_gene: TRBV11-3; abundance: -; d_gene: TRBD2; CDR3aa: CASSRTSGSTDTQYF; CDR3nt: TGTGCCAGCAGCCGGACTAGCGGGAGTACAGATACGCAGTATTTT
j_gene: TRBJ2-7; v_gene: TRBV5-6; abundance: -; d_gene: -; CDR3aa: CASSPLGRASYEQYF; CDR3nt: TGTGCCAGCAGCCCCCTAGGCAGGGCGTCCTACGAGCAGTACTTC
j_gene: TRBJ2-2; v_gene: TRBV6-1; abundance: -; d_gene: -; CDR3aa: CASIPGLPNTGELFF; CDR3nt: TGTGCCAGCATCCCGGGACTTCCAAACACCGGGGAGCTGTTTTTT
j_gene: TRBJ2-3; v_gene: TRBV5-6; abundance: -; d_gene: TRBD2; CDR3aa: CASSLGLAGGLDTQYF; CDR3nt: TGTGCCAGCAGCTTGGGGCTAGCGGGGGGGCTGGATACGCAGTATTTT
j_gene: TRBJ2-7; v_gene: TRBV9; abundance: -; d_gene: -; CDR3aa: CASSVARADEQYF; CDR3nt: TGTGCCAGCAGCGTGGCCAGGGCCGACGAGCAGTACTTC
j_gene: TRBJ2-2; v_gene: TRBV28; abundance: -; d_gene: TRBD2; CDR3aa: CASRELSGMNTGELFF; CDR3nt: TGTGCCAGCAGAGAACTAAGCGGGATGAACACCGGGGAGCTGTTTTTT
j_gene: TRBJ2-7; v_gene: TRBV7-2; abundance: -; d_gene: TRBD1; CDR3aa: CASSPWTGGKEQYF; CDR3nt: TGTGCCAGCAGCCCATGGACAGGGGGTAAGGAGCAGTACTTC
j_gene: TRBJ2-7; v_gene: TRBV9; abundance: once; d_gene: -; CDR3aa: CASSEGGAGSDYEQYF; CDR3nt: TGTGCCAGCAGCGAAGGGGGAGCGGGAAGTGACTACGAGCAGTACTTC
j_gene: TRBJ2-1; v_gene: TRBV6-5; abundance: -; d_gene: TRBD2; CDR3aa: CASSLREGHYNEQFF; CDR3nt: TGTGCCAGCAGCTTGCGGGAGGGCCACTACAATGAGCAGTTCTTC
j_gene: TRBJ1-1; v_gene: TRBV6-1; abundance: -; d_gene: -; CDR3aa: CASSAYRNTEAFF; CDR3nt: TGTGCCAGCAGTGCGTACAGGAACACTGAAGCTTTCTTT
j_gene: TRBJ2-5; v_gene: TRBV9; abundance: -; d_gene: TRBD1; CDR3aa: CASSLRDRRQETQYF; CDR3nt: TGTGCCAGCAGCCTCCGGGACAGACGTCAAGAGACCCAGTACTTC
j_gene: TRBJ2-7; v_gene: TRBV29-1; abundance: -; d_gene: -; CDR3aa: CSVVLAPASYEQYF; CDR3nt: TGCAGCGTGGTACTAGCCCCGGCTTCCTACGAGCAGTACTTC
j_gene: TRBJ2-7; v_gene: TRBV28; abundance: -; d_gene: TRBD1; CDR3aa: CASRSTGQGALEQYF; CDR3nt: TGTGCCAGCAGATCGACTGGACAGGGGGCATTGGAGCAGTACTTC
j_gene: TRBJ1-2; v_gene: TRBV28; abundance: -; d_gene: TRBD1; CDR3aa: CASSFLATGSGYTF; CDR3nt: TGTGCCAGCAGTTTCCTCGCGACAGGGTCTGGCTACACCTTC